These 14 T cell receptor beta chains share one sample of origin, sequenced in a study of cytotoxic CD8 clonotypes in ibrutinib-treated CLL. Libraries were prepared by immunoSEQ multiplex PCR; TCRdb keeps only in-frame clonotypes and omits some of them. The data hold about 310,000 clones, with almost 80% observed a single time. Source: PBMCs, taken before ibrutinib treatment. These receptors originate from a human donor with chronic lymphocytic leukemia.

The J gene is TRBJ2-7, the V gene TRBV15; a weak D match, TRBD1 (5 bases). V lost 6 bases to trimming and J lost 0 bases, with 9 bases between them. The germline V gene encodes CDR1 LNHNV and CDR2 YYDKDF (reference sequence). The CDR3 sequence is 13 residues long. The CDR3 nucleotides are TGTGCCACCAGAAGACAGAGCTCCTACGAGCAGTACTTC. It encodes CATRRQSSYEQYF.

Only a few counts were recorded for this clone. The rearrangement uses TRBV11-2 and TRBJ2-7; D remains ambiguous. The CDR3 length is 12 residues. The ends were cut back, 7 bases at V and 0 bases at J, with 7 bases in the middle. CDR1 and CDR2 (germline): SGHAT, FQNNGV. The CDR3, as DNA: TGTGCCAGCACTGGGGACTCCTACGAGCAGTACTTC. It encodes CASTGDSYEQYF.

The J gene is TRBJ2-3, the V gene TRBV28; the match to TRBD2 covers 9 bases. V lost 6 bases, J lost 2 bases, and 6 bases stayed unmatched. CDR3 length equals 15 residues. Germline V lookup: CDR1 MDHEN, CDR2 SYDVKM. CDR3 nucleotide sequence: TGTGCCAGCAGCCGTCTAGCGGGGAACACAGATACGCAGTATTTT. Its translation is CASSRLAGNTDTQYF.

This chain links TRBV5-6 with TRBJ1-2, with 8 bases lining up with TRBD1. The V gene end was trimmed by 2 bases and the J gene end by 6 bases; junction bases not matched to a gene: 3. Germline V CDR1 and CDR2: SGHDT, YYEEEE. The CDR3 loop spans 13 amino acids. The DNA of the CDR3 is TGTGCCAGCAGCTTAGGGACAGGTGATGGCTACACCTTC. Translation gives CASSLGTGDGYTF.

The rearrangement uses TRBV30 and TRBJ2-3; D possibly corresponds to TRBD2 (6 bases). Germline V CDR1 and CDR2: GTSNPN, SVGIG (reference sequence). CDR3 length: 13 amino acids. Deletions cut 4 bases from V and 4 bases from J, with 12 bases between. This chain's CDR3 is CAWMVGGADTQYF. DNA for the CDR3: TGTGCCTGGATGGTGGGGGGTGCAGATACGCAGTATTTT.

The rearrangement links TRBV29-1 to TRBJ2-7; D possibly corresponds to TRBD1 (7 bases). Trimming took 5 bases from V and 2 from J, leaving 16 bases between them. The CDR3 is 14 amino acids. CDR1 and CDR2 from the germline V gene are SQVTM and ANQGSEA. The CDR3 DNA reads as TGCAGCGTTTGGGGGGACAGCTCACCCTACGAGCAGTACTTC. This gives the protein CSVWGDSSPYEQYF.

The genes are TRBV9 and TRBJ2-3, with unresolved D. The CDR3 loop spans 16 amino acids. The V and J ends lost 2 bases and 0 bases respectively, with 13 bases between them. Looked up from germline, CDR1 is SGDLS and CDR2 is YYNGEE. The CDR3 spells CASSVGPHGSTDTQYF. The CDR3, as DNA: TGTGCCAGCAGCGTCGGGCCCCACGGGAGCACAGATACGCAGTATTTT. The entire variable domain, with the rest obtained from reference TRBV9 and TRBJ2-3, is as follows: DSGVTQTPKHLITATGQRVTLRCSPRSGDLSVYWYQQSLDQGLQFLIQYYNGEERAKGNILERFSAQQFPDLHSELNLSSLELGDSALYFCASSVGPHGSTDTQYFGPGTRLTVL.

This clone was found once. The chain carries TRBV7-6 and TRBJ2-2; D call uncertain. V gave up 1 base and J gave up 2 bases, with 17 bases separating them. The germline gives CDR1 SGHVS, CDR2 FNYEAQ. This CDR3 has 18 amino acids. CDR3 residues: CASSLVWMDPRNTGELFF. CDR3 in DNA: TGTGCCAGCAGCTTAGTGTGGATGGACCCTCGCAACACCGGGGAGCTGTTTTTT.

J is TRBJ2-5 and V is TRBV28; the D gene could be TRBD1 or TRBD2 (5 bases each). Trimming left V 4 bases short and J 3 bases short, with 21 bases between. CDR1 is MDHEN and CDR2 is SYDVKM in the germline V gene. The length of the CDR3 is 17 residues. The CDR3 DNA reads TGTGCCAGCAGTTCTTCCAGTGCCGGGACGGTAAAAGAGACCCAGTACTTC. Its protein product is CASSSSSAGTVKETQYF.

The table lists this clone with a count of one. This rearrangement joins TRBV7-3 to TRBJ2-2; tentative D call: TRBD2 (6 bases). Trimming left V 2 bases short and J 0 bases short, with 10 bases between. Germline V gives CDR1 SGHTA, CDR2 FQGTGA. The CDR3 spans 16 residues. Here the CDR3 reads CASSLLGGTNTGELFF. The CDR3 DNA reads as TGTGCCAGCAGCTTATTAGGCGGGACGAACACCGGGGAGCTGTTTTTT.

V is TRBV10-2 and J is TRBJ2-7; possibly TRBD1 for D (6 bases). This CDR3 spans 16 amino acids. Germline-derived CDR1 and CDR2 are WSHSY and SAAADI. V lost 3 bases and J lost 0, with 15 bases in between. The CDR3 loop reads CASSDPPRQASYEQYF. DNA of the CDR3: TGCGCCAGCAGTGACCCGCCCCGACAGGCCTCCTACGAGCAGTACTTC.

The V and J genes are TRBV7-9 and TRBJ2-1; 7 bases map to TRBD1. The germline V gene encodes CDR1 SEHNR and CDR2 FQNEAQ (reference sequence). The CDR3 extends over 18 amino acids. The V gene end was trimmed by 3 bases and the J gene end by 0 bases; junction bases not matched to a gene: 11. The CDR3 region is CASSFTGTVVSSYNEQFF. In DNA form, the CDR3 reads TGTGCCAGCAGCTTTACCGGGACAGTAGTAAGCTCCTACAATGAGCAGTTCTTC. The full variable domain, its missing parts supplied by reference TRBV7-9 and TRBJ2-1, is DTGVSQNPRHKITKRGQNVTFRCDPISEHNRLYWYRQTLGQGPEFLTYFQNEAQLEKSRLLSDRFSAERPKGSFSTLEIQRTEQGDSAMYLCASSFTGTVVSSYNEQFFGPGTRLTVL.

This chain links TRBV2 with TRBJ2-5, with 7 positions matching TRBD1. J lost 1 base, V lost 4 bases, and 3 bases had no gene match. CDR1 and CDR2 from the germline V gene are SNHLY and FYNNEI. The CDR3 has 14 residues. CDR3 region: CASSGQGSQETQYF. The CDR3, as DNA: TGTGCCAGCAGTGGACAGGGTAGCCAAGAGACCCAGTACTTC.

The chain recombines TRBV27 with TRBJ2-5; perhaps TRBD1 as D (6 bases). Germline CDR1 is MNHEY and CDR2 is SMNVEV (reference sequence). The CDR3 is 14 amino acids. V lost 5 bases and J lost 2, with 12 bases in between. The CDR3 sequence is CASSPPGQQETQYF. The CDR3 nucleotides read TGTGCCAGCAGTCCCCCCGGACAGCAAGAGACCCAGTACTTC.